This TCR beta chain is from a study of brain T cells in children with intractable seizures. Method: immunoSEQ multiplex PCR; TCRdb's copy keeps in-frame clones and lacks some. The data hold around 80,000 clones, with 91% observed a single time. The V end was cut by 1 base, the J end by 0 bases, with 4 bases between. This CDR3 has 15 residues. CDR1 LNHDA and CDR2 SQIVND come from the germline V gene (reference sequence). This chain uses TRBV19 with TRBJ2-6; D gene ambiguous. Sequenced here: peripheral blood, sampled at surgery. The source of this sequence is a girl aged 2 to 10 with Rasmussen encephalitis and intractable seizures. The CDR3 is CASSIAPSGANVLTF. The CDR3 coding sequence is TGTGCCAGTAGTATAGCCCCCTCTGGGGCCAACGTCCTGACTTTC.